This TCR beta chain was captured in a study of blood T cell repertoires in COVID-19. Study overall: Samples came from the United States, Italy and Spain, spanning acute and convalescent COVID-19. Sources were T cells, B-cell-depleted T cells, or PBMCs; the material itself was cDNA or gDNA.

In the authors' workflow: Estimated nucleated cell counts came from reference gene primer amplification. Generated by immunoSEQ multiplex PCR, the TCRdb table keeps only in-frame clones and is missing some. V and J calls and clone size are as listed in that table; D and trimming were resolved from the DNA. The sample shows about 88,000 clones, about 87% of them seen only once. The CDR3 is 14 amino acids. Germline V CDR1 and CDR2: SEHNR, FQNEAQ (reference sequence). Trimming removed 3 bases from V and 5 bases from J, with 14 bases in between. The chain employs TRBV7-9 and TRBJ2-7; D is perhaps TRBD2 (5 bases). The sample taken for sequencing was peripheral blood. The sequence was obtained from a man at least 80 years old with acute or convalescent COVID-19. In DNA, the CDR3 is TGTGCCAGCAGCTTGGGCGGGCAGCGTGACGAGCAGTACTTC. It translates to CASSLGGQRDEQYF.